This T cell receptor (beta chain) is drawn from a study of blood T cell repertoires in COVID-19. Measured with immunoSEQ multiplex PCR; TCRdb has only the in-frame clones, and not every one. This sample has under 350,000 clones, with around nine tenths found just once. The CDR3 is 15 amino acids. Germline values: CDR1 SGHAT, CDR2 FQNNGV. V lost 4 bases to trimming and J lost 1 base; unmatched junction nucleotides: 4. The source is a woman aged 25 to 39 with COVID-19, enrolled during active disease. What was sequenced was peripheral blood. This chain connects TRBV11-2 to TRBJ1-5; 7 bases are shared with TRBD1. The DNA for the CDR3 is TGTGCCAGCAGCTCTACGGACAGGAGCAATCAGCCCCAGCATTTT. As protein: CASSSTDRSNQPQHF.